This entry concerns a single T cell receptor (beta chain). The CDR3 covers 15 residues. Trimming stripped 0 bases from V and 0 bases from J, with 9 bases between. Per the germline V gene, CDR1 is SGHNT and CDR2 is YYREEE (reference sequence). This sample is drawn from a study of blood T cell repertoires in COVID-19. Study-wide context: The United States, Italy and Spain supplied acute and convalescent COVID-19 samples. T cells, B-cell-depleted T cells, or PBMCs supplied cDNA or gDNA.

Sequencing used immunoSEQ multiplex PCR; TCRdb keeps in-frame clones, though not all of them. The sample holds 200,000 to 250,000 clones, approximately 83% seen once. Source material: peripheral blood. V usage is TRBV5-4 and J usage is TRBJ1-1, with D unresolved. The sequence was obtained from a woman between 50 and 59 years old with acute or convalescent COVID-19. Here the CDR3 reads CASSLDGELNTEAFF. In DNA form, the CDR3 reads TGTGCCAGCAGCTTGGACGGAGAATTGAACACTGAAGCTTTCTTT.